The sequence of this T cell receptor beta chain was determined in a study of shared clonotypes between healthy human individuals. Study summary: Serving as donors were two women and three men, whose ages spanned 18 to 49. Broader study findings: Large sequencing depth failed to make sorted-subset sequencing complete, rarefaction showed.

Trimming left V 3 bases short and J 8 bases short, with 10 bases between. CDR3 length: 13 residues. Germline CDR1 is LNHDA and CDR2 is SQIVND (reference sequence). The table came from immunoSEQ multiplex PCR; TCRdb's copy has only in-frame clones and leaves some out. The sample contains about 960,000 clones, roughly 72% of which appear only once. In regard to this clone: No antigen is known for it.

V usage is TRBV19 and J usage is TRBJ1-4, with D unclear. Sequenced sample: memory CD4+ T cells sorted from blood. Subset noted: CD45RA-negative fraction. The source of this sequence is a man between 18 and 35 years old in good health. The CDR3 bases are TGTGCCAGTAGTATGTCTCTTTCGGAAAAACTGTTTTTT. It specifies CASSMSLSEKLFF.